Listed below are T cell receptor beta chains from one sample, sequenced in a study of blood T cell repertoires in COVID-19. Assay used: immunoSEQ multiplex PCR; TCRdb lists only in-frame clones, some missing. The data contain about 430,000 clones, approximately 87% of them singletons. The sample taken for sequencing was PBMCs or T cells enriched from blood (not recorded which). The source is a woman younger than 45 with acute COVID-19. The CDR3 runs from the conserved cysteine through the conserved F or W. The D gene is left open where the match is weak. A clone size is listed for some rows: how often the clone was seen (once, few, many), or a class if it is expanded.

clone size,V gene,D gene,J gene,CDR3 DNA,CDR3 protein
NA,TRBV9,TRBD1,TRBJ2-7,TGTGCCAGCAGCGTAGGGACAGGGACCTTCGAGCAGTACTTC,CASSVGTGTFEQYF
NA,TRBV9,TRBD2,TRBJ2-3,TGTGCCAGCAGCGTCGCGGAGGGACTAGCGGGGGGGCCCCTCGGCACGCAGTATTTT,CASSVAEGLAGGPLGTQYF
NA,TRBV29-1,TRBD1,TRBJ1-1,TGCAGCACCGGACAGGGAGGGACTGAAGCTTTCTTT,CSTGQGGTEAFF
NA,TRBV2,NA,TRBJ1-2,TGTGCCAGCAGGGGACAACTTAACTATGGCTACACCTTC,CASRGQLNYGYTF
NA,TRBV12-3/TRBV12-4,NA,TRBJ1-2,TGTGCCAGCAGTTTACAGGGTGCTGGCTACACCTTC,CASSLQGAGYTF
NA,TRBV5-1,NA,TRBJ1-2,TGCGCCAGCAGCTCGACAACCTCTAACTATGGCTACACCTTC,CASSSTTSNYGYTF
NA,TRBV28,NA,TRBJ1-6,TGTGCCAGCACCACGGGGACACCCCTCCACTTT,CASTTGTPLHF
NA,TRBV5-6,NA,TRBJ2-2,TGTGCCAGCAGCTTGGAGGGGTGGAACACCGGGGAGCTGTTTTTT,CASSLEGWNTGELFF
NA,TRBV18,TRBD2,TRBJ2-2,TGTGCCAGCTCACCGAGGGGACTAGCATCTGGGGAGCTGTTTTTT,CASSPRGLASGELFF
NA,TRBV6-2/TRBV6-3,NA,TRBJ1-1,TGTGCCAGCAGTTACCCCACACTGAACACTGAAGCTTTCTTT,CASSYPTLNTEAFF
NA,TRBV28,TRBD1,TRBJ2-3,TGTGCCAGCAGTCCCTTGCAGGGGGCGCGCACAGATACGCAGTATTTT,CASSPLQGARTDTQYF
once,TRBV7-9,NA,TRBJ1-2,TGTGCCAGCAGCTTAGACAGGGCGGATGGTGGCTACACCTTC,CASSLDRADGGYTF
NA,TRBV5-6,NA,TRBJ1-4,TGTGCCAGCAGCTTGTATAATAGAATTGAAAAACTGTTTTTT,CASSLYNRIEKLFF
few,TRBV10-1,NA,TRBJ2-7,TGCGCCAGCACCAGGGACTCCTACGAGCAGTACTTC,CASTRDSYEQYF
NA,TRBV27,TRBD1,TRBJ1-4,TGTGCCAGCAGTTTAGCACAGGGGGGGGAAAAACTGTTTTTT,CASSLAQGGEKLFF
NA,TRBV4-1,NA,TRBJ2-7,TGCGCCAGCAGCCAGCGAGAAACAGCCCTCTCCTACGAGCAGTACTTC,CASSQRETALSYEQYF
NA,TRBV10-3,TRBD1,TRBJ2-7,TGTGCCATCAACCCGGGACAGCAAGTCGCGCAGTACTTC,CAINPGQQVAQYF
NA,TRBV19,TRBD1,TRBJ1-1,TGTGCCAGTAGGCCTCCGGGACAGGGGGTTAGAGGAACTTTCTTT,CASRPPGQGVRGTFF
NA,TRBV20-1,NA,TRBJ2-1,TGCAGTGCTAGTGGGCCGTCTGAGCAGTTCTTC,CSASGPSEQFF
few,TRBV4-3,NA,TRBJ2-7,TGCGCCAGCAGCCTAGCAGGGGAGGGCTACGAGCAGTACTTC,CASSLAGEGYEQYF
NA,TRBV7-3,NA,TRBJ2-3,TGTGCCAGCAGCCGGGGACAATCCACAGATACGCAGTATTTT,CASSRGQSTDTQYF
NA,TRBV10-3,TRBD1,TRBJ1-5,TGTGCCATCAGTGGGGACAGGGGGGGCAATCAGCCCCAGCATTTT,CAISGDRGGNQPQHF
many,TRBV5-1,TRBD1,TRBJ1-6,TGCGCCAGCAGCTTGCAGGGACAGGGGGCGAAATCACCCCTCCACTTT,CASSLQGQGAKSPLHF
NA,TRBV5-1,NA,TRBJ2-7,TGCGCCAGCAGCTTGTCTCGCGAGAAGAGCTCCTACGAGCAGTACTTC,CASSLSREKSSYEQYF
NA,TRBV29-1,NA,TRBJ1-2,TGCAGCGTTGCCAATCCACAGGGAAACTATGGCTACACCTTC,CSVANPQGNYGYTF
NA,TRBV7-8,TRBD2,TRBJ2-7,TGTGCCAGCAGCTCTTTTTCTAGCGGGGGGGCCGGCGAGCAGTACTTC,CASSSFSSGGAGEQYF
few,TRBV19,TRBD1,TRBJ2-2,TGTGCCATACGGACAGGGCCGGGCACCGGGGAGCTGTTTTTT,CAIRTGPGTGELFF
once,TRBV15,NA,TRBJ2-7,TGTGCCACCAGCAGAGACACCACAGGGAATGGGGTCGAGCAGTACTTC,CATSRDTTGNGVEQYF
NA,TRBV7-3,TRBD2,TRBJ2-1,TGTGCCAGCAGCTTTGGGCGGGGGAGCTCCTACAATGAGCAGTTCTTC,CASSFGRGSSYNEQFF
NA,TRBV9,TRBD2,TRBJ2-2,TGTGCCAGCAGCCCCGGTTGGGGGGGTACGAACACCGGGGAGCTGTTTTTT,CASSPGWGGTNTGELFF
NA,TRBV7-2,NA,TRBJ1-4,TGTGCCAGCAGCGCGATTAACAGGGCGGGGGGTGAAAAACTGTTTTTT,CASSAINRAGGEKLFF
NA,TRBV18,NA,TRBJ1-1,TGTGCCAGCTCACCTTGGGGGGACCTTGAAGCTTTCTTT,CASSPWGDLEAFF
NA,TRBV7-2,NA,TRBJ2-1,TGTGCCAGCCGGAGTAGCGCCTCCTACAATGAGCAGTTCTTC,CASRSSASYNEQFF
once,TRBV2,NA,TRBJ1-5,TGTGCCAGCAGTGTAGTGAGCAATCAGCCCCAGCATTTT,CASSVVSNQPQHF
NA,TRBV29-1,TRBD2,TRBJ2-1,TGCAGCGTTGACCCTAGCGGGGGCCCAAGCTCCTACAATGAGCAGTTCTTC,CSVDPSGGPSSYNEQFF
NA,TRBV4-1,NA,TRBJ2-1,TGCGCCAGCAGCCAAGAAGCCGGTGAGCAGTTCTTC,CASSQEAGEQFF
NA,TRBV30,NA,TRBJ1-4,TGTGCCTGGAGTCAAGGCCTAGGGGATGAAAAACTGTTTTTT,CAWSQGLGDEKLFF
NA,TRBV7-9,NA,TRBJ1-5,TGTGCCAGCAGCTTACAGGGTCAGCCCCAGCATTTT,CASSLQGQPQHF
NA,TRBV13,NA,TRBJ2-7,TGTGCCAGCAGCTTAGAGACAGACTACGAGCAGTACTTC,CASSLETDYEQYF
NA,TRBV3-1/TRBV3-2,TRBD1,TRBJ2-7,TGTGCCAGCAGCCAGCTATACAGGGGCTCCTACTACGAGCAGTACTTC,CASSQLYRGSYYEQYF
NA,TRBV27,NA,TRBJ1-6,TGTGCCAGCAGTTTAGGAGGGCATAATTCACCCCTCCACTTT,CASSLGGHNSPLHF
NA,TRBV25-1,NA,TRBJ1-6,TGTGCCAGCAGTGCCCATGGACAGAAGAATTCACCCCTCCACTTT,CASSAHGQKNSPLHF
NA,TRBV9,NA,TRBJ2-7,TGTGCCAGCAGCCCCGGGGGATCGGCCTACGAGCAGTACTTC,CASSPGGSAYEQYF
once,TRBV27,TRBD1,TRBJ1-3,TGTGCCAGCAGTTGGGGACAGGGGTTAGGCACCATATATTTT,CASSWGQGLGTIYF
NA,TRBV3-1/TRBV3-2,TRBD2,TRBJ2-2,TGTGCCAGCAGCCAACGAAAAGGGAGGGCCGGGGAGCTGTTTTTT,CASSQRKGRAGELFF
NA,TRBV27,TRBD2,TRBJ2-1,TGTGCCAGCAGTTCTAGCGGGGGCCCCTACAATGAGCAGTTCTTC,CASSSSGGPYNEQFF
NA,TRBV21-1,NA,TRBJ1-1,TGTGCCAGCAGCAAAAAGGACGGGGAGGCCCAGAAGGACACTGAAGCTTTCTTT,CASSKKDGEAQKDTEAFF
NA,TRBV4-1,TRBD2,TRBJ2-1,TGCGCCAGCAGCCTTGTGGGAGGGGCTCTATACAATGAGCAGTTCTTC,CASSLVGGALYNEQFF
NA,TRBV12-5,NA,TRBJ2-2,TGTGCTAGTGGTTTGGTGTCGGGGGTGATCGGGGAGCTGTTTTTT,CASGLVSGVIGELFF
NA,TRBV5-4,NA,TRBJ1-2,TGTGCCAGCAGCTTGAGCGGGAATGGCGTAAACTATGGCTACACCTTC,CASSLSGNGVNYGYTF
NA,TRBV6-5,TRBD1,TRBJ1-4,TGTGCCAGCAGTTTGGACAGGGGAGCCGAAAAACTGTTTTTT,CASSLDRGAEKLFF
NA,TRBV9,TRBD1,TRBJ1-3,TGTGCCAGCAGCGTAGGACAGGGGAGTGGAAACACCATATATTTT,CASSVGQGSGNTIYF
NA,TRBV29-1,NA,TRBJ1-5,TGCAGCGTGGCCGGGGACGGGGGAAAGCATTTT,CSVAGDGGKHF
NA,TRBV7-3,NA,TRBJ2-7,TGTGCCAGCAGCTTAGGTACAGGCGGGAACTACGAGCAGTACTTC,CASSLGTGGNYEQYF
NA,TRBV10-3,NA,TRBJ2-5,TGTGCCATCAGTGACAGGAAGAACCAAGAGACCCAGTACTTC,CAISDRKNQETQYF